This T cell receptor beta chain derives from a study of CD4 and CD8 cells across lung adenocarcinoma regions. From the PCR reads, TCRdb called clonotypes with MiXCR, one entry per CDR3 protein. The sample lists under 25,000 distinct CDR3 sequences; more than 45% were seen once. V lost 2 bases, J lost 10 bases, and 12 bases stayed unmatched. The CDR3 sequence is 15 residues long. Germline CDR1 SGHNT, CDR2 YYREEE (reference sequence). This clonotype has only a few counts. The V and J genes are TRBV5-4 and TRBJ2-1, with 7 bases that match TRBD1. The clonotype originates from a male donor with lung adenocarcinoma. The CD4 and CD8 labels of this study may be unreliable. What was sequenced was CD4+ T cells from the center of a lung tumor. The CDR3 spells CASSFPMTGIHEQFF. The CDR3 DNA reads as TGTGCCAGCAGCTTCCCCATGACAGGGATACACGAGCAGTTCTTC.